This T cell receptor (beta chain) comes out of a study of CD8 T cells in ankylosing spondylitis. The study's findings and limits: About 8 highly homologous variants made up a TCR beta motif that seemed to typify ankylosing spondylitis blood. Disease-linked clones reportedly concentrated significantly in matched ankylosing spondylitis synovial fluid. Disease-linked clones bore a CD8+ phenotype, appearing relatively rarely in peripheral blood.

This clonotype was observed a few times. The antigen is not known. V lost 3 bases and J 1 base, leaving 14 bases between the germline ends. The germline V gene encodes CDR1 MGHDK and CDR2 SYGVNS. The CDR3 consists of 16 residues. TCRdb passed the 5' RACE reads through MiXCR, listing each CDR3 protein once. The data contain roughly 160,000 distinct CDR3 sequences, around a tenth of them seen just once; the ten biggest clones take up approximately 32%. J is TRBJ2-3 and V is TRBV25-1, with a tentative D call TRBD1 (6 bases). This TCR was sampled from a male donor with ankylosing spondylitis or in good health (not recorded which). Sequencing input: blood, either unsorted or a sorted T cell fraction (not recorded which). The CDR3 DNA is TGTGCCAGCAGTGACCTTACAGGGAAAGGCACAGATACGCAGTATTTT. Its protein product is CASSDLTGKGTDTQYF.